Listed below are T cell receptor beta chains from one sample, sequenced in a study of chemoradiotherapy in HPV16-positive cancers. The table came from immunoSEQ multiplex PCR; TCRdb's copy has only in-frame clones and leaves some out. The repertoire holds about 12,000 clones, with 76% as singletons. The material was obtained from a patient who underwent chemoradiotherapy. The receptors derive from a human donor with HPV-associated anogenital cancer. The CDR3 runs from the conserved cysteine through the conserved F or W. A D gene is named only where the DNA matches it firmly. Size values are once, few and many counts, or a class for expanded clones, and some rows have none.

cdr3_aa cdr3_nt j_call d_call clone_size v_call
CASSFSGGGETQYF TGCGCCAGCAGCTTTTCAGGGGGCGGGGAGACCCAGTACTTC TRBJ2-5 TRBD1 - TRBV5-1
CASTSKNIQYF TGTGCCAGCACTTCCAAAAACATTCAGTACTTC TRBJ2-4 - - TRBV28
CSVTTTGNTEAFF TGCAGCGTCACCACCACAGGGAACACTGAAGCTTTCTTT TRBJ1-1 - - TRBV29-1
CASSISSSGSLNTQYF TGTGCCAGTAGTATTAGTTCTAGCGGGTCCCTTAATACGCAGTATTTT TRBJ2-3 TRBD2 - TRBV19
CASSRALLAGGPGGELFF TGTGCCAGCAGCCGTGCGCTACTAGCGGGGGGGCCCGGCGGGGAGCTGTTTTTT TRBJ2-2 TRBD2 - TRBV11-1
CASSLVSSGGPGANVLTF TGTGCCAGCAGCTTGGTCTCTAGCGGGGGGCCTGGGGCCAACGTCCTGACTTTC TRBJ2-6 TRBD2 - TRBV5-4
CASSQDTQGWETQYF TGCGCCAGCAGCCAAGATACCCAGGGTTGGGAGACCCAGTACTTC TRBJ2-5 - once TRBV4-3
CASSNRPLRDTQYF TGTGCCAGCAGCAACCGACCCCTAAGGGATACGCAGTATTTT TRBJ2-3 - - TRBV7-8
CASRAGQSTGELFF TGTGCCAGCAGGGCGGGACAGAGCACCGGGGAGCTGTTTTTT TRBJ2-2 - - TRBV6-5
CASNRPPGVGKLFF TGTGCCAGTAACCGACCCCCCGGCGTTGGGAAACTGTTTTTT TRBJ1-4 - - TRBV19
CSVDSVVYGYTF TGCAGCGTTGACTCAGTCGTCTATGGCTACACCTTC TRBJ1-2 - few TRBV29-1
CASSLMSGTGLEKLFF TGTGCCAGCAGCTTGATGAGTGGGACAGGCCTTGAAAAACTGTTTTTT TRBJ1-4 TRBD1 - TRBV5-6
CASSEWAGDIYNEQFF TGTGCCAGCAGTGAGTGGGCAGGAGATATTTACAATGAGCAGTTCTTC TRBJ2-1 - - TRBV2
CASSPGDTQYF TGCGCCAGCAGTCCAGGAGATACGCAGTATTTT TRBJ2-3 - - TRBV10-2
CASTGATGGEQFF TGTGCCAGCACGGGGGCCACTGGTGGAGAGCAGTTCTTC TRBJ2-1 - - TRBV2